This T cell receptor beta chain originates from a study of blood T cell repertoires in COVID-19. Study background: The origin of the acute and convalescent COVID-19 samples was the United States, Italy and Spain. Sources were T cells, B-cell-depleted T cells, or PBMCs; the material itself was cDNA or gDNA.

As originally analysed: How many nucleated cells were present was estimated from reference gene primer amplification. TCRdb keeps only in-frame clones here, not all; method: immunoSEQ multiplex PCR. V and J calls and clone size are those listed in that table; D and trimming were worked out from the DNA. The sample contains roughly 100,000 clones, around 92% of which appear only once. Sequenced material: peripheral blood. The clonotype originates from a man between 50 and 59 years old with active COVID-19.

The CDR3 here is CASSLTSGRSEYEQYF. The CDR3 DNA sequence: TGTGCCAGCAGTTTGACTAGCGGGAGGTCAGAGTACGAGCAGTACTTC. The chain employs TRBV28 and TRBJ2-7; 13 bases align to TRBD2. This CDR3 is 16 amino acids long. In germline, CDR1 is MDHEN, CDR2 SYDVKM. The ends lost 3 bases at V and 4 bases at J; junction bases unmatched: 6.